This T cell receptor (beta chain) emerged from a study of blood T cell repertoires in COVID-19. As processed by the authors: It was from reference gene primer amplification that nucleated cell counts were estimated. Only in-frame clones appear in the TCRdb table, and some are missing; sequencing was by immunoSEQ multiplex PCR. V and J calls and clone size are those listed in that table; D and trimming were worked out from the DNA. The table lists 200,000 to 300,000 clones, more than 85% of them singletons. Germline loops: CDR1 SNHLY, CDR2 FYNNEI. V dropped 4 bases and J dropped 5; count of bases not matched to a gene: 5. This CDR3 is 15 amino acids long.

Input material: peripheral blood. The genes are TRBV2 and TRBJ2-1; 10 bases map to TRBD2. The TCR was taken from a person aged 18 to 30 with COVID-19, enrolled during active disease. CDR3 DNA sequence: TGTGCCAGCAGTGTTCCTGGACTAGCGGACAATGAGCAGTTCTTC. This encodes CASSVPGLADNEQFF.